This T cell receptor (beta chain) was recovered during a study of T-cell memory formation after mild COVID-19. As to this clonotype: Its target is not known.

5'RACE with constant-segment primers yielded barcoded, UMI-tagged TCR alpha and TCR beta cDNA libraries. TCRdb re-called the 5' RACE reads through MiXCR, storing one row per CDR3 protein. The sample has a few hundred thousand distinct CDR3 sequences; roughly 23% are singletons. Study-wide results and caveats: Chiefly within CM and EM were the contracting CD4+ clones; CD8+ ones were within EMRA.

V lost 3 bases, J lost 4 bases, and 12 bases stayed unmatched. The CDR3 is made up of 17 amino acids. The germline CDR1 and CDR2 sequences are KGHSH and LQKENI. The source is an adult woman who had mild COVID-19 (a few samples of this study predate the infection). Cell type and time point are not known. Sequencing input: PBMCs or a T cell subset sorted from them (not recorded which). V gene TRBV18 combines with J gene TRBJ2-3; TRBD2 matches at 8 bases. As DNA, the CDR3 is TGTGCCAGCTCACCTGGCCCAGGGACTAGATCTTCAGATACGCAGTATTTT. Amino acids: CASSPGPGTRSSDTQYF. Looking up the rest from reference TRBV18 and TRBJ2-3 gives the full variable domain: NAGVMQNPRHLVRRRGQEARLRCSPMKGHSHVYWYRQLPEEGLKFMVYLQKENIIDESGMPKERFSAEFPKEGPSILRIQQVVRGDSAAYFCASSPGPGTRSSDTQYFGPGTRLTVL.